This record covers a single T cell receptor beta chain. The data derive from a study of T-cell reconstitution after alpha-beta-depleted transplantation in children. Germline CDR1 and CDR2: LGHDT and YNNKEL (reference sequence). The CDR3 length is 14 residues. V was clipped by 4 bases and J by 7 bases, with 16 bases between them. As it was prepared, the TCRbeta library received unique molecular identifiers. TCRdb reanalysed the PCR reads using MiXCR and keeps one entry per CDR3 protein. The top ten hold 2.5% to 4% of the sample, which has more than 450,000 distinct CDR3 sequences, around 16% seen once.

Here the sequenced sample was PBMCs from the stem cell graft donor, taken from the stem cell graft. This clonotype was obtained from a human donor who donated a stem cell graft to a child with acute lymphoblastic leukemia. The chain joins TRBV3-1 to TRBJ1-1; D uncertain. DNA for the CDR3: TGTGCCAGCAGCCGCTTATCCGCCCCGTTTGAAGCTTTCTTT. Amino acid sequence: CASSRLSAPFEAFF.